Listed below are T cell receptor beta chains from one sample, sequenced in a study of blood T cell repertoires in COVID-19. Data came from immunoSEQ multiplex PCR; TCRdb stores just in-frame clones and leaves some out. The sample includes 250,000 to 350,000 clones, more than 75% seen only once; the top ten take about 3.9%. The source material was peripheral blood. These receptors all stem from a woman aged 50 to 60 with active or convalescent COVID-19. CDR3s include the opening cysteine and the closing phenylalanine or tryptophan. Fields, in order: V gene, clone size, D gene, J gene, CDR3 protein, CDR3 DNA. The D gene is left open where the match is weak. Clone size is shown for a subset of rows, as once, few, many or a class of expanded clone.

>TRBV16|-|-|TRBJ1-2
CASSPPGGGDYGYTF
TGTGCCAGCAGCCCGCCCGGAGGCGGGGACTATGGCTACACCTTC
>TRBV4-1|-|TRBD2|TRBJ2-7
CASSRGRGGGTYEQYF
TGCGCCAGCAGCAGGGGTCGGGGGGGAGGTACCTACGAGCAGTACTTC
>TRBV6-5|-|-|TRBJ1-4
CASSPMGSAGEKLFF
TGTGCCAGCAGCCCCATGGGGAGCGCTGGGGAAAAACTGTTTTTT
>TRBV20-1|-|-|TRBJ1-1
CSPRGNTEAFF
TGCAGCCCGCGGGGGAACACTGAAGCTTTCTTT
>TRBV4-1|-|-|TRBJ1-6
CASSQVRSSYNSPLHF
TGCGCCAGCAGCCAAGTCCGGAGCTCCTATAATTCACCCCTCCACTTT
>TRBV29-1|-|-|TRBJ1-4
CSVLLRGTNEKLFF
TGCAGCGTTCTACTTAGGGGAACTAATGAAAAACTGTTTTTT
>TRBV7-6|few|TRBD1|TRBJ1-6
CASSLGSGQGVKSPLHF
TGTGCCAGCAGCTTAGGTTCTGGGCAGGGGGTAAAATCACCCCTCCACTTT
>TRBV19|few|-|TRBJ2-2
CASWAGMGTGELFF
TGTGCCAGTTGGGCAGGGATGGGGACCGGGGAGCTGTTTTTT
>TRBV28|-|-|TRBJ1-2
CASTSPWESYGYTF
TGTGCCAGCACCTCTCCGTGGGAGTCCTATGGCTACACCTTC
>TRBV19|-|TRBD1|TRBJ2-5
CASSPRTGTGGRAQYF
TGTGCCAGTAGTCCCAGGACCGGGACAGGGGGCCGGGCCCAGTACTTC
>TRBV6-1|-|TRBD2|TRBJ2-2
CASSEWLAANTGELFF
TGTGCCAGCAGTGAATGGCTAGCGGCGAACACCGGGGAGCTGTTTTTT
>TRBV3-1/TRBV3-2|-|-|TRBJ1-2
CASSYRENYGYTF
TGTGCCAGCAGCTACAGGGAGAACTATGGCTACACCTTC
>TRBV5-1|-|TRBD2|TRBJ2-1
CASSLAGTRSNEQFF
TGCGCCAGCAGCTTGGCCGGGACTAGGAGCAATGAGCAGTTCTTC
>TRBV7-9|-|TRBD1|TRBJ1-1
CASSLFTGERTEAFF
TGTGCCAGCAGCTTATTCACAGGGGAGCGCACTGAAGCTTTCTTT
>TRBV4-1|-|TRBD2|TRBJ2-5
CASSRTGTIQQETQYF
TGCGCCAGCAGCCGCACCGGGACTATCCAGCAAGAGACCCAGTACTTC
>TRBV19|-|TRBD2|TRBJ2-5
CASSMRLAGGSGGETQYF
TGTGCCAGTAGTATGCGGCTAGCGGGAGGGTCAGGTGGAGAGACCCAGTACTTC
>TRBV6-6|-|-|TRBJ2-7
CASSYGLAREQYF
TGTGCCAGCAGTTACGGGCTAGCTAGGGAGCAGTACTTC
>TRBV27|-|-|TRBJ1-4
CASSFTTGRGEKLFF
TGTGCCAGCAGTTTTACGACAGGACGGGGTGAAAAACTGTTTTTT
>TRBV2|-|-|TRBJ1-1
CASSSTGFTEAFF
TGTGCCAGCAGCAGTACAGGGTTCACTGAAGCTTTCTTT
>TRBV9|few|TRBD1|TRBJ1-1
CASSVVYGTVMNTEAFF
TGTGCCAGCAGCGTAGTCTACGGGACAGTCATGAACACTGAAGCTTTCTTT
>TRBV2|-|TRBD1|TRBJ1-2
CASSESDRGLGYTF
TGTGCCAGCAGTGAGTCGGACAGGGGTCTAGGCTACACCTTC
>TRBV10-3|-|-|TRBJ1-2
CAISGPQGADLDGYTF
TGTGCCATCTCCGGGCCGCAAGGGGCGGATCTTGATGGCTACACCTTC
>TRBV7-2|-|-|TRBJ2-3
CASSRLAGTDTQYF
TGTGCCAGCAGCCGCTTAGCTGGCACAGATACGCAGTATTTT
>TRBV5-1|-|-|TRBJ1-1
CASSSRQVLSEAFF
TGCGCCAGCAGCTCCCGACAGGTCTTGTCTGAAGCTTTCTTT
>TRBV11-1|once|-|TRBJ1-1
CASRSGGTGNTEAFF
TGTGCCAGCAGATCGGGTGGCACAGGGAACACTGAAGCTTTCTTT
>TRBV6-6|-|-|TRBJ2-7
CASSYGSGNGEQYF
TGTGCCAGCAGTTACGGCTCAGGGAATGGCGAGCAGTACTTC
>TRBV7-2|-|-|TRBJ1-6
CASSLTAGDVSPLHF
TGTGCCAGCAGCTTAACCGCAGGGGACGTTTCACCCCTCCACTTT
>TRBV30|-|-|TRBJ2-4
CAWRDQGTIQYF
TGTGCCTGGAGGGATCAGGGGACCATTCAGTACTTC
>TRBV18|few|TRBD1|TRBJ1-1
CASSPTTGTVSGEAFF
TGTGCCAGCTCACCAACGACAGGGACCGTAAGTGGTGAAGCTTTCTTT
>TRBV6-6|-|TRBD1|TRBJ1-6
CASNVQGWNSPLHF
TGTGCCAGCAATGTACAGGGGTGGAATTCACCCCTCCACTTT
>TRBV4-1|-|-|TRBJ1-6
CASSQDKGGSPLHF
TGCGCCAGCAGCCAAGATAAAGGGGGTTCACCCCTCCACTTT
>TRBV5-4|-|TRBD2|TRBJ2-3
CASSLTAGETDTQYF
TGTGCCAGCAGCTTGACAGCGGGGGAAACAGATACGCAGTATTTT
>TRBV12-5|few|-|TRBJ2-3
CASGLVRAASAADTQYF
TGTGCTAGTGGTTTGGTAAGGGCGGCTAGCGCGGCAGATACGCAGTATTTT